These T cell receptor beta chains were read from a single sample in a study of spatial heterogeneity in lung cancer. From the 5' RACE reads, TCRdb called clonotypes with MiXCR, one entry per CDR3 protein. The sample contains about 3,900 distinct CDR3 sequences, 15% to 20% of which appear only once. This material consisted of PBMCs, taken at surgery. The receptors derive from a male donor with early-stage non-small cell lung cancer. CDR3s include the opening cysteine and the closing phenylalanine or tryptophan. The D gene is left open where the match is weak. Clone size is stated in some rows and not others, as once, few, many or a class when expanded.

J	D	V	size	CDR3	DNA
TRBJ2-7	TRBD1	TRBV29-1	medium-sized	CSVTPGTGADEQYF	TGCAGCGTCACCCCCGGGACAGGGGCTGACGAGCAGTACTTC
TRBJ2-7	NA	TRBV12-3/TRBV12-4	NA	CASSLSRDKSYEQYF	TGTGCCAGCAGTTTGTCCCGGGACAAGTCCTACGAGCAGTACTTC
TRBJ2-1	NA	TRBV5-4	few	CASSHPLYNEQFF	TGTGCCAGCAGCCATCCCCTCTACAATGAGCAGTTCTTC
TRBJ1-2	NA	TRBV27	few	CASSWDGYGYTF	TGTGCCAGCAGTTGGGACGGCTATGGCTACACCTTC
TRBJ2-3	NA	TRBV6-5	many	CASSRGLSGGDTQYF	TGTGCCAGCAGTCGAGGGCTTTCGGGCGGAGATACGCAGTATTTT
TRBJ1-6	NA	TRBV21-1	NA	CASSKGGRGANSPLHF	TGTGCCAGCAGCAAAGGGGGGAGAGGGGCTAATTCACCCCTCCACTTT
TRBJ2-7	TRBD2	TRBV12-3/TRBV12-4	NA	CASRLAASYEQCF	TGTGCCAGCAGACTAGCGGCGTCCTACGAGCAGTGCTTC
TRBJ1-1	NA	TRBV9	NA	CASSPWQGDEAFF	TGTGCCAGCAGCCCCTGGCAAGGGGATGAAGCTTTCTTT
TRBJ2-3	NA	TRBV27	many	CASTDFQGSTDTQYF	TGTGCCAGCACGGATTTTCAGGGGAGCACAGATACGCAGTATTTT
TRBJ1-1	NA	TRBV29-1	few	CSVARGYTEAFF	TGCAGCGTTGCGAGGGGGTACACTGAAGCTTTCTTT
TRBJ2-4	TRBD2	TRBV7-2	NA	CASSLGLAGGGIQYF	TGTGCCAGCAGCTTAGGACTAGCGGGGGGCGGTATTCAGTACTTC
TRBJ1-5	NA	TRBV5-5	few	CASSKDTGNRNQPQHF	TGTGCCAGCAGCAAGGATACAGGGAATCGCAATCAGCCCCAGCATTTT
TRBJ2-1	NA	TRBV3-1	many	CASSQGGAVEQFF	TGTGCCAGCAGCCAAGGGGGGGCGGTTGAGCAGTTCTTC
TRBJ2-2	NA	TRBV19	NA	CASIGGGQRTGELFF	TGTGCCAGTATAGGGGGAGGCCAACGCACCGGGGAGCTGTTTTTT
TRBJ2-2	NA	TRBV7-6	few	CASSPTGNTGELFF	TGTGCCAGCAGCCCGACTGGGAACACCGGGGAGCTGTTTTTT
TRBJ1-3	NA	TRBV20-1	NA	CSANPQISGNTIYF	TGCAGTGCTAACCCACAGATCTCTGGAAACACCATATATTTT
TRBJ1-3	NA	TRBV4-2	few	CASSLGMVPSSGNTIYF	TGTGCCAGCAGCCTCGGAATGGTCCCCAGCTCTGGAAACACCATATATTTT
TRBJ2-1	TRBD2	TRBV19	few	CASSTTQRTSGSEQFF	TGTGCCAGTAGTACCACTCAACGGACTAGCGGGAGTGAGCAGTTCTTC
TRBJ2-2	TRBD1	TRBV7-2	few	CASTLPGQGENTGELFF	TGTGCCAGCACCCTCCCGGGACAGGGGGAAAACACCGGGGAGCTGTTTTTT
TRBJ2-6	NA	TRBV29-1	NA	CSVDKGTGANVLTF	TGCAGCGTTGATAAGGGTACTGGGGCCAACGTCCTGACTTTC
TRBJ2-6	NA	TRBV6-2/TRBV6-3	many	CASSPGVSGANVLTF	TGTGCCAGCAGTCCAGGGGTCTCTGGGGCCAACGTCCTGACTTTC
TRBJ2-3	NA	TRBV12-3/TRBV12-4	many	CASAGGGLADTQYF	TGTGCCAGTGCCGGGGGTGGGTTGGCAGATACGCAGTATTTT
TRBJ2-1	TRBD2	TRBV19	NA	CASSISLAGGEQFF	TGTGCCAGTAGTATAAGCCTAGCGGGGGGAGAGCAGTTCTTC
TRBJ2-3	TRBD1	TRBV7-8	NA	CASSPHPRTGRSDTQYF	TGTGCCAGCAGCCCCCATCCGAGGACAGGGAGGTCAGATACGCAGTATTTT
TRBJ1-5	NA	TRBV20-1	medium-sized	CSARGPNQPQHF	TGCAGTGCCCGCGGACCTAATCAGCCCCAGCATTTT
TRBJ1-1	TRBD1	TRBV13	NA	CASSLLGPTGDPTEAFF	TGTGCCAGCAGCTTACTTGGGCCCACAGGGGACCCCACTGAAGCTTTCTTT
TRBJ2-1	NA	TRBV9	NA	CASSVVGNSNEQFF	TGTGCCAGCAGCGTAGTTGGTAATAGCAATGAGCAGTTCTTC
TRBJ2-2	NA	TRBV7-9	NA	CASTSLGLTGELFF	TGTGCCAGCACCTCGTTGGGGCTTACCGGGGAGCTGTTTTTT
TRBJ2-7	NA	TRBV9	NA	CASSAGDLYEQYF	TGTGCCAGCAGCGCGGGCGACCTCTACGAGCAGTACTTC
TRBJ1-5	TRBD1	TRBV6-6	few	CASSSQGAANQPQHF	TGTGCCAGCAGTAGCCAGGGGGCGGCCAATCAGCCCCAGCATTTT
TRBJ1-5	TRBD1	TRBV20-1	few	CSAGTVSNQPQHF	TGCAGTGCCGGGACAGTTAGCAATCAGCCCCAGCATTTT
TRBJ2-7	TRBD1	TRBV4-3	NA	CASSHRQGYEQYF	TGCGCCAGCAGCCACCGACAGGGCTACGAGCAGTACTTC
TRBJ2-7	TRBD1	TRBV7-2	NA	CASSSGDRTEPYEQYF	TGTGCCAGCAGCTCGGGGGACAGGACAGAGCCCTACGAGCAGTACTTC
TRBJ1-1	TRBD1	TRBV5-1	few	CASSLEGQGLEAFF	TGCGCCAGCAGCTTGGAGGGACAGGGGTTGGAAGCTTTCTTT
TRBJ1-1	NA	TRBV6-1	NA	CASRIDTRNTEAFF	TGTGCCAGCAGAATTGACACGAGGAACACTGAAGCTTTCTTT
TRBJ2-5	NA	TRBV18	few	CASSPWGGQKETQYF	TGTGCCAGCTCACCATGGGGTGGACAGAAAGAGACCCAGTACTTC
TRBJ1-1	NA	TRBV18	NA	CASSPGLPEAFF	TGTGCCAGCTCACCGGGGTTACCTGAAGCTTTCTTT
TRBJ1-3	NA	TRBV20-1	NA	CSAPAYNGNTIYF	TGCAGTGCGCCGGCGTACAACGGAAACACCATATATTTT
TRBJ1-1	NA	TRBV18	NA	CASSLNPRGEAFF	TGTGCCAGCTCACTAAACCCCCGAGGTGAAGCTTTCTTT
TRBJ1-2	NA	TRBV5-5	once	CASSSSGWNGYTF	TGTGCCAGCAGCTCGTCAGGGTGGAATGGCTACACCTTC
TRBJ1-4	TRBD1	TRBV12-3/TRBV12-4	few	CASSLDRVAKLFF	TGTGCCAGCAGCCTGGACAGGGTGGCGAAACTGTTTTTT
TRBJ2-1	TRBD2	TRBV11-2	few	CASRGTSSYNEQFF	TGTGCCAGCAGGGGGACTAGTTCCTACAATGAGCAGTTCTTC
TRBJ2-7	TRBD1	TRBV6-1	NA	CASSDRDRSLRSYEQYF	TGTGCCAGCAGTGACAGGGACAGATCGTTAAGATCCTACGAGCAGTACTTC
TRBJ1-2	TRBD1	TRBV20-1	NA	CSARGTGANYGYTF	TGCAGTGCTAGAGGGACAGGGGCTAACTATGGCTACACCTTC
TRBJ2-7	NA	TRBV2	few	CASSEGGTYEQYF	TGTGCCAGCAGTGAGGGCGGTACCTACGAGCAGTACTTC
TRBJ2-7	NA	TRBV20-1	many	CSARDARLALEQYF	TGCAGTGCTAGAGATGCAAGGCTAGCTCTCGAGCAGTACTTC
TRBJ2-7	TRBD1	TRBV28	NA	CAGSFAGQGFLREQYF	TGTGCCGGCAGTTTTGCGGGACAGGGATTCCTACGGGAGCAGTACTTC
TRBJ2-7	NA	TRBV28	few	CASSKGALYEQYF	TGTGCCAGCAGTAAAGGGGCTTTATACGAGCAGTACTTC
TRBJ1-4	NA	TRBV28	NA	CASTNRGAREKLFF	TGTGCCAGCACCAACCGGGGGGCGCGGGAAAAACTGTTTTTT
TRBJ2-4	TRBD1	TRBV20-1	NA	CSAPGQALAKNIQYF	TGCAGTGCGCCCGGACAGGCTCTAGCCAAAAACATTCAGTACTTC
TRBJ2-2	TRBD1	TRBV27	NA	CASSLDRGLFTGELFF	TGTGCCAGCAGTTTAGACAGGGGGTTATTCACCGGGGAGCTGTTTTTT
TRBJ2-3	TRBD2	TRBV28	few	CASTSSPGTSGPTDTQYF	TGTGCCAGCACCAGTTCTCCGGGGACTAGCGGACCCACAGATACGCAGTATTTT
TRBJ2-3	NA	TRBV20-1	NA	CSARDRVGLRDRADTQYF	TGCAGTGCTAGAGATCGGGTCGGCCTCCGGGATCGGGCAGATACGCAGTATTTT
TRBJ2-4	NA	TRBV20-1	NA	CSARAVGAKNIQYF	TGCAGTGCTAGGGCAGTGGGAGCCAAAAACATTCAGTACTTC
TRBJ2-7	TRBD1	TRBV20-1	NA	CSAREQGALHEQYF	TGCAGTGCTAGAGAACAGGGGGCCCTACACGAGCAGTACTTC
TRBJ2-1	TRBD2	TRBV5-1	NA	CASSLDGRDNEQFF	TGCGCCAGCAGCTTGGACGGGAGGGACAATGAGCAGTTCTTC
TRBJ2-1	NA	TRBV5-1	many	CASSSPPANEQFF	TGCGCCAGCAGCTCCCCCCCGGCCAATGAGCAGTTCTTC
TRBJ1-1	TRBD1	TRBV29-1	medium-sized	CSVLLRTGLPGEAFF	TGCAGCGTCCTCTTGCGGACAGGACTCCCCGGTGAAGCTTTCTTT
TRBJ1-2	NA	TRBV20-1	many	CSATSPAYGYTF	TGCAGTGCTACGTCCCCGGCCTATGGCTACACCTTC
TRBJ2-5	TRBD2	TRBV20-1	once	CSAPAAGASSQYF	TGCAGTGCGCCCGCGGCGGGAGCGTCGTCCCAGTACTTC